One and the same sample provided the 10 T cell receptor beta chains below, sequenced in a study of blood T cell repertoires in COVID-19. The data were produced by immunoSEQ multiplex PCR, yet TCRdb's version contains in-frame clones alone and is incomplete. The sample lists more than 150,000 clones, 90% occurring once. Sample: peripheral blood. Receptors were obtained from a man aged 45 to 65 with acute or convalescent COVID-19.

V is TRBV9 and J is TRBJ1-2, with 8 bases aligning to TRBD1. The length of the CDR3 is 13 residues. Trimming took 4 bases from V and 3 from J; bases not matched to a gene: 2. Per the germline V gene, CDR1 is SGDLS and CDR2 is YYNGEE. The CDR3 is CASSLGQDYGYTF. CDR3 in DNA: TGTGCCAGCAGCCTGGGACAGGACTATGGCTACACCTTC.

The V and J genes are TRBV27 and TRBJ2-5; 11 nucleotides agree with TRBD2. Germline loops: CDR1 MNHEY, CDR2 SMNVEV (reference sequence). The CDR3 is made up of 19 amino acids. The V and J ends lost 0 bases and 1 base, in that order; junction bases with no gene match: 10. DNA of the CDR3: TGTGCCAGCAGTTTATCGGGGACTAGCGGCCGGGTCCCCCAAGAGACCCAGTACTTC. As protein: CASSLSGTSGRVPQETQYF.

This chain connects TRBV7-2 to TRBJ2-3, with unresolved D. Germline lookup yields CDR1 SGHTA and CDR2 FQGNSA. The CDR3 is made up of 11 amino acids. The germline V and J ends were trimmed by 4 bases and 4 bases, with 3 bases remaining between them. The CDR3 loop is CASSSADTQYF. The CDR3 DNA reads TGTGCCAGCAGCTCCGCAGATACGCAGTATTTT.

Points on this clone: This specimen includes other DNA sequences encoding the same CDR3. The chain combines TRBV19 with TRBJ1-5, with 7 bases lining up with TRBD1. V shed 2 bases and J 2 bases; nucleotides not matched to a gene: 0. Germline V gene lookup returns CDR1 LNHDA and CDR2 SQIVND (reference sequence). This CDR3 is built from 14 residues. As DNA, the CDR3 is TGTGCCAGTAGTATAACAGGGGGCAATCAGCCCCAGCATTTT. Translating gives CASSITGGNQPQHF.

The rearrangement uses TRBV5-1 and TRBJ1-2; D is possibly TRBD1 (5 bases). The CDR3 consists of 13 residues. Trimming took off 2 bases at V and 8 bases at J, with 13 bases between the two ends. Per germline, CDR1 SGHRS and CDR2 YFSETQ. The CDR3 nucleotides are TGCGCCAGCAGCTTAGACAGCCCTGGAGGCTACACCTTC. Translation: CASSLDSPGGYTF. The full variable domain, its missing parts supplied by reference TRBV5-1 and TRBJ1-2, is KAGVTQTPRYLIKTRGQQVTLSCSPISGHRSVSWYQQTPGQGLQFLFEYFSETQRNKGNFPGRFSGRQFSNSRSEMNVSTLELGDSALYLCASSLDSPGGYTFGSGTRLTVV.

The chain employs TRBV5-8 and TRBJ1-4, with D possibly being TRBD1 (6 bases). The length of the CDR3 is 16 residues. Trimming cost V 6 bases and J 0 bases, with 15 bases left between them. CDR1 and CDR2 (germline): SGHTS, YDEGEE. The CDR3 loop is CASNTGQVTTNEKLFF. The DNA of the CDR3 is TGTGCCAGCAACACAGGGCAAGTAACAACTAATGAAAAACTGTTTTTT. Full variable domain (remainder filled in from reference TRBV5-8 and TRBJ1-4): EAGVTQSPTHLIKTRGQQATLRCSPISGHTSVYWYQQALGLGLQFLLWYDEGEERNRGNFPPRFSGRQFPNYSSELNVNALELEDSALYLCASNTGQVTTNEKLFFGSGTQLSVL.

The rearrangement joins TRBV7-2 to TRBJ2-1; unclear D gene. CDR3 length: 15 residues. Germline V gene sequence: CDR1 SGHTA, CDR2 FQGNSA. V was trimmed by 0 bases and J by 0 bases, leaving 6 bases between them. The CDR3 is CASSLATSSYNEQFF. CDR3 nucleotides: TGTGCCAGCAGCTTAGCCACCAGCTCCTACAATGAGCAGTTCTTC.

This rearrangement joins TRBV6-5 to TRBJ1-4, with no clear D. V was clipped by 0 bases and J by 7 bases, with 6 bases between them. CDR1 is MNHEY, CDR2 SVGAGI, per germline. CDR3 length: 13 amino acids. CDR3 sequence (DNA): TGTGCCAGCAGTTACTCCGTCCCTGAAAAACTGTTTTTT. Protein product: CASSYSVPEKLFF.

V and J are TRBV19 and TRBJ1-4; 8 bases fit TRBD1. The V segment lost 5 bases and the J segment 5 bases; nucleotides outside the gene matches: 7. This CDR3 is 15 amino acids long. CDR1 and CDR2 (germline): LNHDA, SQIVND (reference sequence). CDR3 nucleotides: TGTGCCAGTAGTGATCGGACAGGGCGAAATGAAAAACTGTTTTTT. It translates to CASSDRTGRNEKLFF.

The V call is TRBV27, the J call TRBJ1-2; 11 nucleotides line up with TRBD1. V lost 6 bases and J lost 7; bases outside the gene matches: 7. CDR1 is MNHEY and CDR2 is SMNVEV in the germline V gene (reference sequence). CDR3 length: 14 residues. CDR3: CASSKPGQGVGYTF. DNA of the CDR3: TGTGCCAGCAGCAAGCCGGGACAGGGGGTTGGCTACACCTTC.